The source of this TCR beta chain is a study of vaccination and CD4 T cells after COVID-19. Study in general: Participants, all vaccine recipients, received two doses of either BNT162b2 or mRNA-1273.

At the Johns Hopkins FTIC core, DNA taken from cultured CD4+ T cells was sequenced by way of the Oncomine TCR Beta short-read assay. TCRdb re-analysed the PCR reads in MiXCR, keeping a single row per CDR3 protein. The table has 20,000 to 25,000 distinct CDR3 sequences, 35% seen once. Germline CDR1 is SGHVS and CDR2 is FQNEAQ. The CDR3 runs 17 residues. V was clipped by 5 bases and J by 1 base; unmatched bases: 4. Regarding the study as a whole: Only post-vaccination samples contained a median approximately 85% of the reactive clones in convalescent patients.

Time point of the sample: late sampling 161 to 241 days after vaccination in three convalescent patients. Stated treatment: roughly 10-day PBMC culture with coronavirus spike peptide pools or control peptides (ViraFEST assay). Half-medium replacement with fresh IL-2 medium took place on days 3 and 7. In the case of this clonotype: Its matching antigen is unknown.

This TCR came from a human donor who had recovered from COVID-19. This specimen consisted of CD4+ T cells from blood, cultured in vitro, obtained about 7 months after SARS-CoV-2 vaccination. This chain uses TRBV7-8 with TRBJ2-1, with 14 bases identical to TRBD2. CDR3 residues: CASSPGLAGVSYNEQFF. The CDR3 region has the DNA TGTGCCAGCAGCCCGGGACTAGCGGGAGTATCCTACAATGAGCAGTTCTTC.